The rows below give T cell receptor beta chains drawn from one sample of a study of early T cells in non-severe SARS-CoV-2 infection. Each CDR3 protein gets one entry after TCRdb re-called the 5' RACE reads with MiXCR. The data show roughly 54,000 distinct CDR3 sequences, 10% to 15% seen once. The sequenced material came from whole blood. These receptors were obtained from an adult who was a healthcare worker with PCR-confirmed SARS-CoV-2 infection or an uninfected control (not recorded which). The CDR3 runs from the conserved cysteine through the conserved F or W. A D gene is named only where the DNA matches it firmly. Size values are once, few and many counts, or a class for expanded clones, and some rows have none.

size	V	D	J	DNA	CDR3
few	TRBV5-8	.	TRBJ1-5	TGTGCCAGCAGCGTAGACTCGGGGACAAATCAGCCCCAGCATTTT	CASSVDSGTNQPQHF
many	TRBV10-2	.	TRBJ2-7	TGCGCCAGCCGAGGACAGAGCGAGCAGTACTTC	CASRGQSEQYF
few	TRBV11-2	TRBD2	TRBJ2-3	TGTGCCAGCAGCCCCGAACTAGCGGGATTCACAGATACGCAGTATTTT	CASSPELAGFTDTQYF
.	TRBV7-2	.	TRBJ2-5	TGTGCCAGCAGCTTAGGGACCATGATATACCAAGAGACCCAGTACTTC	CASSLGTMIYQETQYF
few	TRBV4-3	.	TRBJ2-1	TGCGCCAGCAGCCAATTTTACCGCTCTCCGTACAATGAGCAGTTCTTC	CASSQFYRSPYNEQFF
many	TRBV7-3	.	TRBJ2-6	TGTGCCAGCAGCCCAGACATAGGCTCTGGGGCCAACGTCCTGACTTTC	CASSPDIGSGANVLTF
.	TRBV11-2	TRBD1	TRBJ1-2	TGTGCCAGCAGCTTACGAAGCCCGCGACAGGGGAAAGGAGGCTACACCTTC	CASSLRSPRQGKGGYTF
.	TRBV20-1	.	TRBJ2-5	TGCAGTGCTCCGCCCCCACATGAAGAGACCCAGTACTTC	CSAPPPHEETQYF
.	TRBV11-2	.	TRBJ2-5	TGTGCCAGCAGCTTACTAGGACAGTACCAAGAGACCCAGTACTTC	CASSLLGQYQETQYF
few	TRBV6-4	TRBD2	TRBJ2-3	TGTGCCAGCAGTGAACTAGCGGGAGCAGATACGCAGTATTTT	CASSELAGADTQYF
.	TRBV15	.	TRBJ1-3	TGTGCCACCGATAACGGGGCCTCTGGAAACACCATATATTTT	CATDNGASGNTIYF
.	TRBV7-3	.	TRBJ2-2	TGTGCCAGCAGCTTATACAGGGCCACCGGGGAGCTGTTTTTT	CASSLYRATGELFF
.	TRBV3-1	.	TRBJ2-7	TGTGCCAGCAGCCAAATTGGGGGACGGACCTACGAGCAGTACTTC	CASSQIGGRTYEQYF
few	TRBV2	.	TRBJ2-3	TGTGCCAGCAGTCTAAACACAGATACGCAGTATTTT	CASSLNTDTQYF
.	TRBV20-1	.	TRBJ2-1	TGCAGTGCAATAGACTCGTTACTACCCTACAATGAGCAGTTCTTC	CSAIDSLLPYNEQFF
many	TRBV29-1	TRBD1	TRBJ1-4	TGCAGCGTGGGACAGGGTTATAGTGAAAAACTGTTTTTT	CSVGQGYSEKLFF
.	TRBV6-5	.	TRBJ1-1	TGTGCCAGCAGTCGACAGCACCTGGGGACTGAAGCTTTCTTT	CASSRQHLGTEAFF
many	TRBV29-1	.	TRBJ2-7	TGCAGCGTCCTACAGGATGGTGACGAGCAGTACTTC	CSVLQDGDEQYF
many	TRBV19	TRBD1	TRBJ1-5	TGTGCCAGTAGTATAAATCACAGGGGAAGCAATCAGCCCCAGCATTTT	CASSINHRGSNQPQHF
few	TRBV18	.	TRBJ1-3	TGTGCCAGCTCACCCCCGGCCTTCGGAGTCTCTGGAAACACCATATATTTT	CASSPPAFGVSGNTIYF
many	TRBV5-1	.	TRBJ2-2	TGCGCCAGCAGCTTGGGAGACAGGTTCACCGGGGAGCTGTTTTTT	CASSLGDRFTGELFF
few	TRBV29-1	.	TRBJ2-1	TGCAGCGTTGAAGATCCAGGCTCCTACAATGAGCAGTTCTTC	CSVEDPGSYNEQFF
.	TRBV7-9	.	TRBJ2-7	TGTGCCAGCAGCCCCGGACAGTACGAGCAGTACTTC	CASSPGQYEQYF
.	TRBV12-3/TRBV12-4	.	TRBJ1-2	TGTGCCAGCAGTTTAACAGGGAACTATGGCTACACCTTC	CASSLTGNYGYTF
.	TRBV6-6	.	TRBJ2-1	TGTGCCAGCAGTTTGCCAGGGAGCTCCTACAATGAGCAGTTCTTC	CASSLPGSSYNEQFF
few	TRBV18	TRBD1	TRBJ1-1	TGTGCCAGCTCACCGGGGACAGGGCTGACCACTGAAGCTTTCTTT	CASSPGTGLTTEAFF
few	TRBV14	.	TRBJ1-3	TGTGCCAGCAGCCCGGTATCAGGGACTGGAAACACCATATATTTT	CASSPVSGTGNTIYF
many	TRBV27	.	TRBJ2-1	TGTGCCAGCAGGCCCCCTCTAGCTGACAATGAGCAGTTCTTC	CASRPPLADNEQFF
.	TRBV12-3/TRBV12-4	.	TRBJ2-2	TGTGCCACTTCAAGGATGGCCGGGGAGCTGTTTTTT	CATSRMAGELFF
.	TRBV5-4	TRBD2	TRBJ2-1	TGTGCCAGCAGCTTGGGCGGGGGGAGCTCCTACAATGAGCAGTTCTTC	CASSLGGGSSYNEQFF
few	TRBV5-4	TRBD1	TRBJ1-1	TGTGCCAGCAGCCTGAACAGGGGTGGGGAAGCTTTCTTT	CASSLNRGGEAFF
many	TRBV15	.	TRBJ2-7	TGTGCCACCAGCAGAGATCTAGGGGACGAGGACGAGCAGTACTTC	CATSRDLGDEDEQYF
few	TRBV20-1	TRBD1	TRBJ1-6	TGCAGTGCTAGAGTCACTTACAGGGGTTTTGATTCACCCCTCCACTTT	CSARVTYRGFDSPLHF
many	TRBV3-1	.	TRBJ2-3	TGTGCCAGCAGCCAACCGCCAGGCACAGATACGCAGTATTTT	CASSQPPGTDTQYF
few	TRBV7-6	TRBD1	TRBJ2-7	TGTGCCAGCAGCACACAGGGGAACTACGAGCAGTACTTC	CASSTQGNYEQYF
.	TRBV9	TRBD2	TRBJ2-5	TGTGCCAGCAGCGTAGGTGGTAACGGGGGGGCCGAAGAGACCCAGTACTTC	CASSVGGNGGAEETQYF
few	TRBV7-9	.	TRBJ2-7	TGTGCCAGCAGCCGCGGGACAGATTCTCCTTACGAGCAGTACTTC	CASSRGTDSPYEQYF
many	TRBV7-2	.	TRBJ1-1	TGTGCCAGCAGCTCAACCAGACAGGCCGGTAAAGCTTTCTTT	CASSSTRQAGKAFF
.	TRBV25-1	TRBD2	TRBJ2-1	TGTGCCAGCAGTGAATTGACTAGCGGGTACAATGAGCAGTTCTTC	CASSELTSGYNEQFF
few	TRBV28	TRBD2	TRBJ2-3	TGTGCCAGCACCCGGACTAGCGGGAGCGTTAATCGTTTCACAGATACGCAGTATTTT	CASTRTSGSVNRFTDTQYF
.	TRBV20-1	.	TRBJ2-1	TGCAGTGCCCTCCGACTAGGGGGCAATGAGCAGTTCTTC	CSALRLGGNEQFF
few	TRBV4-3	.	TRBJ1-1	TGCGCCAGCAGCCGAAACATGAACACTGAAGCTTTCTTT	CASSRNMNTEAFF
.	TRBV6-1	TRBD1	TRBJ1-1	TGTGCCAGCATTAGACAGGGTATGAACACTGAAGCTTTCTTT	CASIRQGMNTEAFF
many	TRBV7-2	.	TRBJ2-5	TGTGCCAGCATCAAACTAGCCCTTGCGGGGCGCGGCGAGACCCAGTACTTC	CASIKLALAGRGETQYF
many	TRBV6-1	TRBD1	TRBJ1-5	TGTGCCAGCAAATGGGACAGCGGCAATCAGCCCCAGCATTTT	CASKWDSGNQPQHF
many	TRBV7-3	.	TRBJ2-1	TGTGCCAGCAGCCCTAAGTTGGGGGGCTACAATGAGCAGTTCTTC	CASSPKLGGYNEQFF
.	TRBV9	.	TRBJ2-7	TGTGCCAGCAGCGCAACGTACGTGGTTAGCGAGCAGTACTTC	CASSATYVVSEQYF
.	TRBV5-1	.	TRBJ1-6	TGCGCCAGCAGCTTGATCGGGGGCTGGAATTCACCCCTCCACTTT	CASSLIGGWNSPLHF
few	TRBV11-2	.	TRBJ1-6	TGTGCCAGCAGATTTACCAGTTTCTTGGTTAAGAATTCACCCCTCCACTTT	CASRFTSFLVKNSPLHF
many	TRBV7-9	.	TRBJ1-3	TGTGCCAGCAGCTTAGAGGGAAACACCATATATTTT	CASSLEGNTIYF
.	TRBV5-1	.	TRBJ1-4	TGCGCCAGCAGCTTGATGGGTCTGTACAATGAAAAACTGTTTTTT	CASSLMGLYNEKLFF
.	TRBV12-3/TRBV12-4	.	TRBJ2-1	TGTGCCAGCAGTTCACTACTGGACCTTAGAGAGCAGTTCTTC	CASSSLLDLREQFF
.	TRBV20-1	TRBD1	TRBJ1-1	TGCAGTGCTGGGACAGCAAAGACTGAAGCTTTCTTT	CSAGTAKTEAFF
.	TRBV7-3	.	TRBJ2-6	TGTGCCAGCAGCCCCCGCACCTCTGGGGCCAACGTCCTGACTTTC	CASSPRTSGANVLTF
few	TRBV6-5	.	TRBJ2-5	TGTGCCGGGAGGATGAAAAGCCAGTACTTC	CAGRMKSQYF